This T cell receptor (beta chain) derives from a study of beta chain features in type 1 diabetes. The authors sorted CD4+ naive, central memory, regulatory and stem cell-like memory cells via CD45RO/CCR7/CD25/CD127/CD95/CD27. CDR3 length: 16 amino acids. V gave up 3 bases and J gave up 2 bases; unmatched junction bases: 5. Per the germline V gene, CDR1 is MGHRA and CDR2 is YSYEKL. In regard to this clone: Its matching antigen is unknown.

Study-wide findings and caveats: There was a moderate but significant shortening of TCRB CDR3s in all four CD4+ subsets of Type 1 diabetes patients. It was among patients, rather than healthy donors, that naive, central memory and Treg TCRB repertoires appeared more similar.

All of the isolated RNA was reverse transcribed, so expressed TCRB transcripts were sequenced. The assay was immunoSEQ multiplex PCR, and TCRdb's table has in-frame clones only and misses some. Of some 900,000 clones listed, about 17% are singletons. The sequence came from a woman aged 18-29 years in good health. The specimen was naive CD4+ T cells from blood. The chain has TRBV4-1 and TRBJ2-5, with 11 bases identical to TRBD2. CDR3 nucleotide sequence: TGCGCCAGCAGCCAGACTAGCGGGATAACACAAGAGACCCAGTACTTC. Amino acids: CASSQTSGITQETQYF.